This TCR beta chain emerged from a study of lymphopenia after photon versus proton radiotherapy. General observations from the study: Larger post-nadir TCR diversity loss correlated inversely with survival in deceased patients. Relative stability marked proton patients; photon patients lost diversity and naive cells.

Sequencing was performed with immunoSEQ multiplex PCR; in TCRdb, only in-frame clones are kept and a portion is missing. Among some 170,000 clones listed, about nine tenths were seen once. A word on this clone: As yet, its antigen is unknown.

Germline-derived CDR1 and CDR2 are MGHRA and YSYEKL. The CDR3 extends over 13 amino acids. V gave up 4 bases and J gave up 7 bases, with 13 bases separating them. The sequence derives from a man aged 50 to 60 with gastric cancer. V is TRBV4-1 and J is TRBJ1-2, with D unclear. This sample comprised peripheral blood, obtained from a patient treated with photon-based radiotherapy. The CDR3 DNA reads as TGCGCCAGCAGCCCAGTGGGCAGTCGTGGCTACACCTTC. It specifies CASSPVGSRGYTF.